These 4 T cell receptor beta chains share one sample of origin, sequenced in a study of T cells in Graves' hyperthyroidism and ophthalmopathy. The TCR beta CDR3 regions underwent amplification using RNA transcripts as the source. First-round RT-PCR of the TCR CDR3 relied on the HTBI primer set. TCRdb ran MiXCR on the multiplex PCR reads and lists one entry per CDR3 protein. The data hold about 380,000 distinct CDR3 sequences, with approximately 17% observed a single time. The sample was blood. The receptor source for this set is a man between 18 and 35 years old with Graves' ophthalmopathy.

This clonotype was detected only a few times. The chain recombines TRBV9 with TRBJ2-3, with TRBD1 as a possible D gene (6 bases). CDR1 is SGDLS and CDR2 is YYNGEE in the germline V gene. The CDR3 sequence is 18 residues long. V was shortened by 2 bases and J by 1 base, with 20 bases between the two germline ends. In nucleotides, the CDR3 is TGTGCCAGCAGCGTCGGTTATCCGACAGGACTCGGCACAGATACGCAGTATTTT. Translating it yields CASSVGYPTGLGTDTQYF.

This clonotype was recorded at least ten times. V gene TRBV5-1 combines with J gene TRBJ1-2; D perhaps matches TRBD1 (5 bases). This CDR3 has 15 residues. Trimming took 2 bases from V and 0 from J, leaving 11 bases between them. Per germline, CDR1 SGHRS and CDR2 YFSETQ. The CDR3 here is CASSFGAVTNYGYTF. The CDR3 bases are TGCGCCAGCAGCTTTGGGGCCGTGACTAACTATGGCTACACCTTC.

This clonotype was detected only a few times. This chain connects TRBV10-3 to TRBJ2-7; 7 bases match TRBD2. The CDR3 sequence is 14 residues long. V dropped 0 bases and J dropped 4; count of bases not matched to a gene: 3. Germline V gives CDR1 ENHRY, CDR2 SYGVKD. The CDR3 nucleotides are TGTGCCATCAGTGAGTCGCGGGGGTTGTACGAGCAGTACTTC. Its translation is CAISESRGLYEQYF.

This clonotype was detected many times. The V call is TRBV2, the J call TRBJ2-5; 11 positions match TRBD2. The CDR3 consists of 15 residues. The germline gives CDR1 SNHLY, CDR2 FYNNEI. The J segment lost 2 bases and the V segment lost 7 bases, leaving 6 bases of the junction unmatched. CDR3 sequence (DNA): TGTGCCAGCAAGTCTAGCGGGGGGCATCAAGAGACCCAGTACTTC. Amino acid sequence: CASKSSGGHQETQYF.